The clone carrying this T cell receptor (beta chain) was seen at least ten times. Via MiXCR, TCRdb re-called the 5' RACE reads, giving one row per CDR3 protein. The sample lists under 200,000 distinct CDR3 sequences, more than 9.5% occurring once. This sample stems from a study of T cells after yellow fever vaccination. This CDR3 has 14 residues. CDR1 is SEHNR, CDR2 FQNEAQ, per germline (reference sequence). V lost 5 bases to trimming and J lost 0 bases, with 11 bases between them. The genes are TRBV7-9 and TRBJ2-7, with unresolved D. This clonotype was sampled from a man younger than 35 who received the YFV17D yellow fever vaccine. The sample consisted of CD8+ T cells sorted from PBMCs, taken 15 days after the yellow fever booster vaccination. CDR3 coding DNA: TGTGCCAGCAGCCCCGGTGGAGCCTCCTACGAGCAGTACTTC. It is translated as CASSPGGASYEQYF.